A selection of T cell receptor beta chains follows, all from one sample in a study of blood T cell repertoires in COVID-19. Assay used: immunoSEQ multiplex PCR; TCRdb lists only in-frame clones, some missing. The sample holds around 160,000 clones; about 89% are singletons and the top ten take around 6.1%. The sequenced material came from peripheral blood. Source of these receptors: a man older than 75 with acute or convalescent COVID-19. The CDR3 runs from the conserved cysteine through the conserved F or W. A D gene is named only where the DNA matches it firmly. Some rows mark clone size as missing; the rest say once, few, many or name a class of expanded clone.

>TRBV15|15|TRBJ2-1|.|.
TGTGCCACCAGCAGAGATATACGGGACTACAATGAGCAGTTCTTC
CATSRDIRDYNEQFF
>TRBV4-1|14|TRBJ1-4|TRBD1|once
TGCGCCAGCACCCCCGGGACAGGGTCGGAAAAACTGTTTTTT
CASTPGTGSEKLFF
>TRBV7-9|15|TRBJ1-6|.|.
TGTGCCAGCAGCTTGCGGGACGGAAATAATTCACCCCTCCACTTT
CASSLRDGNNSPLHF
>TRBV6-5|15|TRBJ2-1|TRBD2|.
TGTGCCAGCAGAAGGACTAGCGGGGGCCACAATGAGCAGTTCTTC
CASRRTSGGHNEQFF
>TRBV6-1|16|TRBJ2-3|TRBD2|.
TGTGCCAGCAGTGAGACTAGCGGGGCTAGCACAGATACGCAGTATTTT
CASSETSGASTDTQYF
>TRBV11-2|15|TRBJ2-5|TRBD2|.
TGTGCCAGCAGCATCTTAACTAGCGGGGGAGAGACCCAGTACTTC
CASSILTSGGETQYF
>TRBV7-2|14|TRBJ1-2|.|.
TGTGCCAGCAGACATCCGACAGGAGGCTATGGCTACACCTTC
CASRHPTGGYGYTF
>TRBV5-6|15|TRBJ1-5|TRBD1|once
TGTGCCAGCAGCCAGGGACAGTTGGGCAATCAGCCCCAGCATTTT
CASSQGQLGNQPQHF
>TRBV3-1/TRBV3-2|13|TRBJ1-6|.|.
TGTGCCGTCCAGGAGGGGGGGGGATCACCCCTCCACTTT
CAVQEGGGSPLHF
>TRBV2|13|TRBJ2-1|TRBD2|.
TGTGCCAGAAGGCCTAGCGGGAGTAATGAGCAGTTCTTC
CARRPSGSNEQFF
>TRBV27|12|TRBJ2-2|.|few
TGTGCCAGCATGGAGGGAACCGGGGAGCTGTTTTTT
CASMEGTGELFF
>TRBV9|15|TRBJ2-3|.|.
TGTGCCAGCAGCGCGTCCGGGACTGGCAGAGTTACGCAGTATTTT
CASSASGTGRVTQYF
>TRBV11-3|15|TRBJ2-1|.|.
TGTGCCAGCAGCTTGGGCAGGGGTAGTAACAATGAGCAGTTCTTC
CASSLGRGSNNEQFF
>TRBV6-1|14|TRBJ2-6|.|.
TGTGCCAGCAGTGAGGCTTCTGGGGCCAACGTCCTGACTTTC
CASSEASGANVLTF
>TRBV12-3/TRBV12-4|13|TRBJ1-5|.|.
TGTGCCAGCAGTCCCCCCGGAGGTCAGCCCCAGCATTTT
CASSPPGGQPQHF
>TRBV4-1|16|TRBJ2-3|.|.
TGCGCCAGCAGCCACAAACCGGGAACCAGCACAGATACGCAGTATTTT
CASSHKPGTSTDTQYF
>TRBV11-2|12|TRBJ1-6|.|.
TGTGCCAGCAGTTACTATAATTCACCCCTCCACTTT
CASSYYNSPLHF
>TRBV6-5|12|TRBJ2-2|.|.
TGTGCCAGTAGGAGGGGTTCCGGGGAGCTGTTTTTT
CASRRGSGELFF
>TRBV3-1/TRBV3-2|17|TRBJ2-2|TRBD1|once
TGTGCCAGCAGCCAAGAATATGGGACAGGGGGCACCGGGGAGCTGTTTTTT
CASSQEYGTGGTGELFF
>TRBV7-3|15|TRBJ2-1|.|.
TGTGCCAGCAGCTCCACTGTATCCCCGGGCAATGAGCAGTTCTTC
CASSSTVSPGNEQFF
>TRBV5-1|14|TRBJ2-1|TRBD1|.
TGCGCCAGCAGCTTGGGGACAGGGGGCAATGAGCAGTTCTTC
CASSLGTGGNEQFF
>TRBV7-6|12|TRBJ1-2|.|.
TGTGCCAGCAGCTTAACGGGGTATGGCTACACCTTC
CASSLTGYGYTF
>TRBV4-1|14|TRBJ1-2|.|.
TGCGCCAGCAGCCAAGGTCCCAACCGGTATGGCTACACCTTC
CASSQGPNRYGYTF
>TRBV23-1|15|TRBJ2-7|.|once
TGCGCCAGCAGTCAATCGCCGTGGGGAGCCTACGAGCAGTACTTC
CASSQSPWGAYEQYF
>TRBV5-1|15|TRBJ1-4|.|.
TGCGCCAGCAGCTTGTTGGGCAGTTTTAATGAAAAACTGTTTTTT
CASSLLGSFNEKLFF
>TRBV28|14|TRBJ1-5|.|few
TGTGCCAGCATCCCAACAGGGCGCAATCAGCCCCAGCATTTT
CASIPTGRNQPQHF
>TRBV3-1/TRBV3-2|14|TRBJ2-4|TRBD1|.
TGTGCCAGCAGCTTGGGACAGGGCGGGAGCATTCAGTACTTC
CASSLGQGGSIQYF
>TRBV25-1|15|TRBJ1-5|TRBD1|.
TGTGCCAGCAGTGAATCGCAGGGGGCGGTTCAGCCCCAGCATTTT
CASSESQGAVQPQHF
>TRBV6-5|15|TRBJ1-3|TRBD1|once
TGTGCCAGCAGTTTGACAGGGATAGTAGGAAACACCATATATTTT
CASSLTGIVGNTIYF
>TRBV25-1|15|TRBJ2-2|TRBD1|once
TGTGCCAGCACAGGACAGGGGACCATAACCGGGGAGCTGTTTTTT
CASTGQGTITGELFF
>TRBV5-5|14|TRBJ2-7|TRBD1|.
TGTGCCAGCAGCTTGGTGGGGCAGACAGGGGAGCAGTACTTC
CASSLVGQTGEQYF
>TRBV19|15|TRBJ2-7|.|.
TGTGCCAGTAGTATGGGGGGACAGAGCTCCTACGAGCAGTACTTC
CASSMGGQSSYEQYF
>TRBV28|14|TRBJ1-4|.|.
TGTGCCAGCCGAGGGGGTGGAACTAATGAAAAACTGTTTTTT
CASRGGGTNEKLFF
>TRBV5-4|14|TRBJ2-1|TRBD2|.
TGTGCCAGCAGCCCCCGGACTAGCGGGAATGAGCAGTTCTTC
CASSPRTSGNEQFF
>TRBV24-1|12|TRBJ2-3|.|many
TGTGCCACCGGTGCCTCCACAGATACGCAGTATTTT
CATGASTDTQYF
>TRBV5-5|16|TRBJ1-1|TRBD1|.
TGTGCCAGCAGCTGGACCGGAACAGGGGCGGGGACCCAAGCTTTCTTT
CASSWTGTGAGTQAFF
>TRBV12-3/TRBV12-4|13|TRBJ1-4|.|.
TGTGCCAGCATGCCAGACAAGGTAGAAAAACTGTTTTTT
CASMPDKVEKLFF
>TRBV28|14|TRBJ2-7|.|.
TGTGCCAGCAGTTTGATGTTGGGGACTTACGAGCAGTACTTC
CASSLMLGTYEQYF
>TRBV5-4|14|TRBJ1-2|TRBD1|.
TGTGCCAGCAGCGGGACAGGGGTCATCTATGGCTACACCTTC
CASSGTGVIYGYTF
>TRBV6-5|12|TRBJ1-5|.|.
TGTGCCAGCAGTCCCGACCGGGACACCCAGCATTTT
CASSPDRDTQHF
>TRBV20-1|14|TRBJ2-7|TRBD2|.
TGCAGTGCTAGTAAAGCGGGAGGGCCCGACGAGCAGTACTTC
CSASKAGGPDEQYF
>TRBV3-1/TRBV3-2|13|TRBJ2-3|.|.
TGTGCCAGCAGCCAACAGGGCACAGATACGCAGTATTTT
CASSQQGTDTQYF
>TRBV5-5|12|TRBJ2-5|.|.
TGTGCCAGCAGCTTGGTGCGAGAGACCCAGTACTTC
CASSLVRETQYF
>TRBV28|15|TRBJ1-2|TRBD1|once
TGTGCCAGCAGTTCCGGGACAGGACCTCACTATGGCTACACCTTC
CASSSGTGPHYGYTF
>TRBV2|16|TRBJ1-6|TRBD1|.
TGTGCCAGCACCCCGCGGCAGGGGGGATTTAATTCACCCCTCCACTTT
CASTPRQGGFNSPLHF
>TRBV5-1|13|TRBJ2-5|.|once
TGCGCCAGCAGCTTGGAACTAGCAGAGACCCAGTACTTC
CASSLELAETQYF
>TRBV4-1|15|TRBJ1-4|TRBD1|.
TGCGCCAGCAGCCAAGTAGGGACAGGGTCGGAAAAACTGTTTTTT
CASSQVGTGSEKLFF
>TRBV5-4|17|TRBJ1-4|.|.
TGTGCCAGCAGCTTGGGGGGAGGGGGAAGGCCTGATGAAAAACTGTTTTTT
CASSLGGGGRPDEKLFF
>TRBV18|13|TRBJ2-5|.|.
TGTGCCAGCTCATTGTGGAGTCAAGAGACCCAGTACTTC
CASSLWSQETQYF
>TRBV27|16|TRBJ2-1|.|.
TGTGCCACCGAACGAGGAGGGCCCGGAGTTTACAATGAGCAGTTCTTC
CATERGGPGVYNEQFF
>TRBV20-1|14|TRBJ2-7|TRBD2|.
TGCAGTGCTAGTCGTGGCGGGAGGAACAACGAGCAGTACTTC
CSASRGGRNNEQYF
>TRBV3-1/TRBV3-2|14|TRBJ2-1|.|.
TGTGCCAGCAGCCAAGGGACTGCCTACAATGAGCAGTTCTTC
CASSQGTAYNEQFF
>TRBV11-1|16|TRBJ2-3|.|.
TGTGCCAGCAGCTTTAACCTAGACAGGTTCACAGATACGCAGTATTTT
CASSFNLDRFTDTQYF
>TRBV7-9|15|TRBJ1-1|TRBD1|.
TGTGCCAGCAGCTTAAGGACAGGGGGGGACACTGAAGCTTTCTTT
CASSLRTGGDTEAFF
>TRBV5-1|16|TRBJ2-5|.|.
TGCGCCAGCAGCTTGATCGGCGGCGGGGCCATAGAGACCCAGTACTTC
CASSLIGGGAIETQYF
>TRBV28|14|TRBJ1-4|.|.
TGTGCCAGCAGTTTGGTACAGACTAATGAAAAACTGTTTTTT
CASSLVQTNEKLFF
>TRBV19|14|TRBJ1-2|.|.
TGTGCCAGTATCGCCCCAGGGTTCCGAGGCGGCTACACCTTC
CASIAPGFRGGYTF
>TRBV28|11|TRBJ2-1|.|few
TGTGCCAGCAGTTTAAGCCTTGAGCAGTTCTTC
CASSLSLEQFF
>TRBV11-2|14|TRBJ1-1|TRBD1|.
TGTGCCAGCAGTCATCCGGGACAGGGAACTGAAGCTTTCTTT
CASSHPGQGTEAFF